Listed below are T cell receptor beta chains from one sample, sequenced in a study of Tregs in tolerant kidney transplant recipients. Here immunoSEQ multiplex PCR was the method, and the copy in TCRdb shows in-frame clones only, minus some. The sample shows roughly 250,000 clones, roughly 84% of them seen only once. Sequenced input: CD4+ T cells from blood. The origin of the receptors is a human donor in good health. Both conserved end residues are part of each CDR3. D genes are given only for firm matches. A clone size is listed for some rows: how often the clone was seen (once, few, many), or a class if it is expanded.

cdr3_nt,cdr3_aa,cdr3_length,d_call,v_call,j_call,clone_size
TGTGCCAGCAGTGAAGGGTCAGGGATCAAATACGAGCAGTACTTC,CASSEGSGIKYEQYF,15,NA,TRBV6-1,TRBJ2-7,few
TGCGCCAGCAGTGAGCCCCGGGAGAAGTACTCCTATAATTCACCCCTCCACTTT,CASSEPREKYSYNSPLHF,18,NA,TRBV10-2,TRBJ1-6,NA
TGTGCAAGTCGCCGCAGGGGGCAGAGTCAGCCCCAGCATTTT,CASRRRGQSQPQHF,14,NA,TRBV12-2,TRBJ1-5,NA
TGCAGTGCTAGACAAAGAGATACGCAGTATTTT,CSARQRDTQYF,11,NA,TRBV20-1,TRBJ2-3,NA
TGTGCCAGCTCAAGGGAGTGGGGGGAAACAACCCTCCACTTT,CASSREWGETTLHF,14,NA,TRBV2,TRBJ1-6,few
TGTGCCAGCAGCCAACCGCAAGGGACAGCGCTCAAGGGGACTGAAGCTTTCTTT,CASSQPQGTALKGTEAFF,18,TRBD1,TRBV4-2,TRBJ1-1,NA
TGTGCCAGCAGTTTGGACAGAGTGAACACCGGGGAGCTGTTTTTT,CASSLDRVNTGELFF,15,NA,TRBV6-5,TRBJ2-2,NA
TGTGCCAGCAGCTTAGAAGGGAGGACAGGGGGTTTCTTT,CASSLEGRTGGFF,13,TRBD1,TRBV7-9,TRBJ1-1,NA
TGTGCCAGCAGCTTAGCCCTCCAGGGGGCAGAGACCCAGTACTTC,CASSLALQGAETQYF,15,TRBD1,TRBV7-6,TRBJ2-5,NA
TGCGCCAGCAGCCAACCTCCTGGGACATCGACCTACGAGCAGTACTTC,CASSQPPGTSTYEQYF,16,NA,TRBV4-1,TRBJ2-7,NA
TGTGCCAGCAGCGTAGCCTCGGCTGGAAACACCATATATTTT,CASSVASAGNTIYF,14,NA,TRBV9,TRBJ1-3,NA
TGTGCCAGCAGCCCATACAGGGACGAGAACACCGGGGAGCTGTTTTTT,CASSPYRDENTGELFF,16,NA,TRBV11-2,TRBJ2-2,NA
TGCGCCAGCAGCCAAGTAGGGCCTATGGATACGCAGTATTTT,CASSQVGPMDTQYF,14,NA,TRBV4-1,TRBJ2-3,NA
TGTGCCAGCAGCCGGGACAGGGGGCGGGAGACCCAGTACTTC,CASSRDRGRETQYF,14,TRBD1,TRBV2,TRBJ2-5,NA
TGTGCCAGCTCACCACCCACAGTCGCCTACGAGCAGTACTTC,CASSPPTVAYEQYF,14,NA,TRBV18,TRBJ2-7,NA
TGTGCCAGCTCACTGCAGGTCGTTGCAACTAATGAAAAACTGTTTTTT,CASSLQVVATNEKLFF,16,NA,TRBV18,TRBJ1-4,NA
TGTGCCAGTAGTATGAAGGGTAGCGTATACGAGCAGTACTTC,CASSMKGSVYEQYF,14,NA,TRBV19,TRBJ2-7,NA
TGTGCCAGCAGCTCCCGACCGAGAGGCAACACTGAAGCTTTCTTT,CASSSRPRGNTEAFF,15,NA,TRBV9,TRBJ1-1,NA
TGTGCCAGTAGTAAGACAGAAAACAATGAGCAGTTCTTC,CASSKTENNEQFF,13,NA,TRBV19,TRBJ2-1,NA
TGTGCCAGTAGCAGGCAAGGCTACGAGCAGCACTTC,CASSRQGYEQHF,12,NA,TRBV19,TRBJ2-7,NA
TGTGCCAGCAGCAAAGACAGGGCCAGGAATCACAATGAGCAGTTCTTC,CASSKDRARNHNEQFF,16,NA,TRBV21-1,TRBJ2-1,NA
TGTGCCAGCAGAAGGGGGCGTAGTGGTAATTCACCCCTCCACTTT,CASRRGRSGNSPLHF,15,TRBD1,TRBV27,TRBJ1-6,NA
TGTGCCAGCGGAGGGCGTCTCCCAGATACGCAGTATTTT,CASGGRLPDTQYF,13,NA,TRBV6-5,TRBJ2-3,few
TGTGCCAGCAACGACCGCGGGGGAGGGGGCGAAAAACTGTTTTTT,CASNDRGGGGEKLFF,15,TRBD1,TRBV2,TRBJ1-4,NA
TGCGCCAGCAGCCAAGGGGACACCACCTACGAGCAGTACTTC,CASSQGDTTYEQYF,14,NA,TRBV4-1,TRBJ2-7,NA
TGTGCCAGCAGCGTAGGACCTAACTATGGCTACACCTTC,CASSVGPNYGYTF,13,NA,TRBV9,TRBJ1-2,NA
TGTGCCAGCAGCTCTATAGCGGGAGCTGGCAATGAGCAGTTCTTC,CASSSIAGAGNEQFF,15,TRBD2,TRBV6-6,TRBJ2-1,NA
TGTGCCAGCTCACCACCGTTCGGCCGAACGAGCGTTAATGAGCAGTTCTTC,CASSPPFGRTSVNEQFF,17,NA,TRBV18,TRBJ2-1,NA
TGTGCCAGCAGCCAAACAAAATCGAGACAGGGAGACTACGAGCAGTACTTC,CASSQTKSRQGDYEQYF,17,TRBD1,TRBV4-2,TRBJ2-7,NA
TGTGCCAGCAGTTACTCTCGACAGGGGGCTGGAAACACCATATATTTT,CASSYSRQGAGNTIYF,16,TRBD1,TRBV6-5,TRBJ1-3,once
TGTGCCAGCAGCCCCCAAGGGGGCTTATCTAATGAAAAACTGTTTTTT,CASSPQGGLSNEKLFF,16,TRBD1,TRBV9,TRBJ1-4,NA
TGTGCCAGCAGACGAAAGGTCCAGGGACTAGCGGACACAGATACGCAGTATTTT,CASRRKVQGLADTDTQYF,18,TRBD2,TRBV7-8,TRBJ2-3,once
TGTGCCAGCACCCCGGGTAGCGGGGGGCAAGAGACCCAGTACTTC,CASTPGSGGQETQYF,15,TRBD2,TRBV2,TRBJ2-5,NA
TGCGCCAGCAGCCCCCGGACAGGGGGCTCCGATACGCAGTATTTT,CASSPRTGGSDTQYF,15,TRBD1,TRBV5-1,TRBJ2-3,NA
TGTGCCAGCAGCCAATACAGGGTAAGCACAGATACGCAGTATTTT,CASSQYRVSTDTQYF,15,NA,TRBV9,TRBJ2-3,NA
TGTGCCAGCAGCTTGGTTAATACTGAAGCTTTCTTT,CASSLVNTEAFF,12,NA,TRBV5-4,TRBJ1-1,NA
TGTGCCAGCAGTTCTATCTACAATGAGCAGTTCTTC,CASSSIYNEQFF,12,NA,TRBV27,TRBJ2-1,NA
TGTGCCTGGAGTGTACGGTTGGCAGGCGGGTTTTATGGCTACACCTTC,CAWSVRLAGGFYGYTF,16,NA,TRBV30,TRBJ1-2,once
TGCGCCAGCAGTGAGTTGGGCTTCCAGCAGTTCTTC,CASSELGFQQFF,12,NA,TRBV10-2,TRBJ2-1,NA
TGTGCCAGCAGCTTAGAAACAGGGGCGAAGGCTTTCTTT,CASSLETGAKAFF,13,TRBD1,TRBV11-3,TRBJ1-1,NA
TGCAGCGTCAACTTTCCTAGGCAGGGGGCCTACGAGCAGTACTTC,CSVNFPRQGAYEQYF,15,TRBD1,TRBV29-1,TRBJ2-7,NA
TGTGCCAGCAGCCCCAGGATAGGGGAAAGGAACACTGAAGCTTTCTTT,CASSPRIGERNTEAFF,16,NA,TRBV7-9,TRBJ1-1,NA
TGTGCCAGCAATAAACGGGGGTCTGGAAACACCATATATTTT,CASNKRGSGNTIYF,14,NA,TRBV21-1,TRBJ1-3,NA
TGTGCCAGCAGTGCTCGGACTGGGTCCTACGAGCAGTACTTC,CASSARTGSYEQYF,14,NA,TRBV2,TRBJ2-7,NA
TGTGCCAGCAGCCAAGATACCGCCCCCCCCTACAATGAGCAGTTCTTC,CASSQDTAPPYNEQFF,16,NA,TRBV4-2,TRBJ2-1,NA
TGTGCCAGCAGCCCACTAGCGGGAGGGATCGGGGAGCTGTTTTTT,CASSPLAGGIGELFF,15,TRBD2,TRBV7-6,TRBJ2-2,NA
TGTGCCAGCAGCTTGAGGGGGGCGGGGGAGACCCAGTACTTC,CASSLRGAGETQYF,14,NA,TRBV5-4,TRBJ2-5,NA
TGTGCCATCGCCCTAGGAGTCACCATATATTTT,CAIALGVTIYF,11,NA,TRBV28,TRBJ1-3,NA
TGTGCCGGAGAAACAGGAGGTACGCAGTATTTT,CAGETGGTQYF,11,NA,TRBV30,TRBJ2-3,NA
TGCGCCAGCAGCTCTGGGGAAGGAAGCAATCAGCCCCAGCATTTT,CASSSGEGSNQPQHF,15,NA,TRBV5-1,TRBJ1-5,NA
TGTGCTAGTGCTCTCTCCCGGGGCGGGGCGGGGACGACAGAGACCCAGTACTTC,CASALSRGGAGTTETQYF,18,NA,TRBV12-5,TRBJ2-5,NA
TGTGCCAGCAGTGCACTAGCGGGAACTTACGAGCAGTACTTC,CASSALAGTYEQYF,14,TRBD2,TRBV2,TRBJ2-7,NA
TGTGCTAGTTCTGACGGGAACACCGGGGAGCTGTTTTTT,CASSDGNTGELFF,13,NA,TRBV12-5,TRBJ2-2,NA